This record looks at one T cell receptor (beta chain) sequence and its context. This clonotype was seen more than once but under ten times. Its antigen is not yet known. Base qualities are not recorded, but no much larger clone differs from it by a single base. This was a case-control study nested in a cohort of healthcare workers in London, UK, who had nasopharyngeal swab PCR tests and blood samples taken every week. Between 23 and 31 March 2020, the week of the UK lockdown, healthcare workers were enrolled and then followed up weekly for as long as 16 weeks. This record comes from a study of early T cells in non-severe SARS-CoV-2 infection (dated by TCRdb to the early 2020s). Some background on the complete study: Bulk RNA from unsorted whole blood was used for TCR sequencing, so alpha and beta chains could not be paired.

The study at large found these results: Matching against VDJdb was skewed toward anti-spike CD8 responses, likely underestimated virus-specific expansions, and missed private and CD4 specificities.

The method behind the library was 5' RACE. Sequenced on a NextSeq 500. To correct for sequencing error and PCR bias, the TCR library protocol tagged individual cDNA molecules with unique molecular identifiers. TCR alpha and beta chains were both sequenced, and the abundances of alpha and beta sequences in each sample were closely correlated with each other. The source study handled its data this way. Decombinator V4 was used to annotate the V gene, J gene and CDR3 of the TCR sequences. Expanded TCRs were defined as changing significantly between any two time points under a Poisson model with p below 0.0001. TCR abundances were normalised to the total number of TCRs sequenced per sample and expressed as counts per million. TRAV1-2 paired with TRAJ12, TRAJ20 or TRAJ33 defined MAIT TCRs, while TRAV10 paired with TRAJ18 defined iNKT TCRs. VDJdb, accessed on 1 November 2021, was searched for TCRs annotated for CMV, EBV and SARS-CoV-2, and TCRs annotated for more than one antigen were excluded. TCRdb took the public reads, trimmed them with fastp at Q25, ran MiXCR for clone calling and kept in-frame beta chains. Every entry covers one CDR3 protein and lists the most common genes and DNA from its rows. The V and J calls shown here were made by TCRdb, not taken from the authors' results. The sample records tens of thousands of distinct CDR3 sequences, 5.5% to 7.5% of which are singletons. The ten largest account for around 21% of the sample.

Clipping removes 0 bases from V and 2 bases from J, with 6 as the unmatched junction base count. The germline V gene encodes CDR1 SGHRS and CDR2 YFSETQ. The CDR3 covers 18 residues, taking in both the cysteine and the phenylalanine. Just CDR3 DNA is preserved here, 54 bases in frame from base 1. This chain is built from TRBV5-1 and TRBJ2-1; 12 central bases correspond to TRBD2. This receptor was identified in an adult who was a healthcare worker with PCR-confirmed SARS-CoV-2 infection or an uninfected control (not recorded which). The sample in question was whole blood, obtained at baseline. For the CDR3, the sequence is CASSLGLAGVIPYNEQFF. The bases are TGCGCCAGCAGCTTGGGACTAGCGGGGGTAATCCCCTACAATGAGCAGTTCTTC. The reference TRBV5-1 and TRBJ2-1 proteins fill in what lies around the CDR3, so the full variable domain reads KAGVTQTPRYLIKTRGQQVTLSCSPISGHRSVSWYQQTPGQGLQFLFEYFSETQRNKGNFPGRFSGRQFSNSRSEMNVSTLELGDSALYLCASSLGLAGVIPYNEQFFGPGTRLTVL.